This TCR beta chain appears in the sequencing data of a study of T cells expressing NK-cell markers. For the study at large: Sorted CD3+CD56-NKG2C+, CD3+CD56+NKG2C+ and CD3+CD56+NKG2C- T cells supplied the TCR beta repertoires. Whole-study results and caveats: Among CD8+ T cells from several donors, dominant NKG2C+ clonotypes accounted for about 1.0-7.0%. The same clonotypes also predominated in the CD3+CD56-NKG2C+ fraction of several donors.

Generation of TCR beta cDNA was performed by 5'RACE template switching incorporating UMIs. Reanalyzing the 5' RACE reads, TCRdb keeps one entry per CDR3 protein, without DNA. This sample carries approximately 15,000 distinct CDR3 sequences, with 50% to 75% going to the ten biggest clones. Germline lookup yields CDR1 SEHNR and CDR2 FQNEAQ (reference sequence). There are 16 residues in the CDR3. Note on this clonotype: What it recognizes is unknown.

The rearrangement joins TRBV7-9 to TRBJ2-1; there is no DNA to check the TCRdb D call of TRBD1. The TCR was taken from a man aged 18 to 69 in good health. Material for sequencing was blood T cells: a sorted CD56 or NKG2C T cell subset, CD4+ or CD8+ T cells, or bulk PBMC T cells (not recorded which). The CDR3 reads CASSPPGTSSFDEQFF.